This is a list of T cell receptor beta chains from one sample in a study of graft-versus-host responses after intestinal transplantation. Sequenced by immunoSEQ multiplex PCR; TCRdb stores in-frame clones only, minus some. In the table there are about 25,000 clones, approximately 95% of which are singletons. The specimen was PBMCs, collected 18 days after transplant. The receptors shown here come from a human patient who received an intestinal transplant, so some T cells may come from the graft donor. The CDR3 runs from the conserved cysteine through the conserved F or W. D genes are given only for firm matches. Size is omitted from some rows. Given values are once, few, many or a class for expanded clones.

>.|TRBJ2-1|TRBV27|.
TGTGCCAGCAGTCCGGGACTTGTCAATGAGCAGTTCTTC
CASSPGLVNEQFF
>.|TRBJ1-3|TRBV5-1|.
TGCGCCAGCAGCCCAACCCTCAGGGGTGGAAACACCATATATTTT
CASSPTLRGGNTIYF
>TRBD1|TRBJ1-6|TRBV12-5|.
TGTGCTAGTGGTTCCCCGACGACAGGGGGATCACCCCTCCACTTT
CASGSPTTGGSPLHF
>.|TRBJ2-7|TRBV7-2|.
TGTGCCAGCAGCTCCGAGAACGGGTGGGACCCGGCTTTC
CASSSENGWDPAF
>.|TRBJ1-2|TRBV19|.
TGTGCCAGTAGTCATCACCTTCGAGATTATGGCTACACCTTC
CASSHHLRDYGYTF
>TRBD1|TRBJ1-2|TRBV5-1|.
TGCGCCAGCAGCTCGGGACAGAACTATGGCTACACCTTC
CASSSGQNYGYTF
>TRBD1|TRBJ2-2|TRBV27|.
TGTGCCAGCAGCCAGACAGGGGGCGGTGGCGGGGAGCTGTTTTTT
CASSQTGGGGGELFF
>.|TRBJ2-1|TRBV9|.
TGTGCCAGCGGGTCCACTAGCTCCCTCTACAATGAGCAGTTCTTC
CASGSTSSLYNEQFF
>TRBD1|TRBJ2-1|TRBV4-1|.
TGCGCCAGCAGCCAAGTATCTCCGGGACAGAGAAACAATGAGCAGTTCTTC
CASSQVSPGQRNNEQFF
>TRBD2|TRBJ2-3|TRBV4-1|.
TGCGCCAGCAGCCAACCTAGCGGGGCTGCAGATACGCAGTATTTT
CASSQPSGAADTQYF
>.|TRBJ1-4|TRBV19|.
TGTGCCAGTAGCGGACCTGCAACTAATGAAAAACTGTTTTTT
CASSGPATNEKLFF
>TRBD1|TRBJ2-7|TRBV7-9|.
TGTGCCAGCAGCTTAGAAAGGGTGGACAGGGGCGAGCAGTACTTC
CASSLERVDRGEQYF
>TRBD1|TRBJ1-3|TRBV9|once
TGTGCCAGCAGCCATCACCAGGGGGCGGGAGGAAACACCATATATTTT
CASSHHQGAGGNTIYF
>.|TRBJ2-7|TRBV11-2|.
TGTGCCAGCAGCTTAAGGGACGAGCAGTACTTC
CASSLRDEQYF
>.|TRBJ1-5|TRBV27|.
TGTGCCAGCGGACCGGGGGGGCTTCCTCAGCCCCAGCATTTT
CASGPGGLPQPQHF
>TRBD1|TRBJ2-2|TRBV5-1|.
TGCGCCAGCAGCTTGGCCGGGACAGGGGTTAGTGGCGGGGAGCTGTTTTTT
CASSLAGTGVSGGELFF
>.|TRBJ1-1|TRBV21-1|.
TGTGCCAGCCGCGATGGGGGGGCGAGGAACACTGAAGCTTTCTTT
CASRDGGARNTEAFF
>.|TRBJ1-5|TRBV30|once
TGTGCCTGGAGTGTACAGGATCAGCCCCAGCATTTT
CAWSVQDQPQHF
>.|TRBJ1-2|TRBV29-1|.
TGCAGTATACGGGTCTCCAGGGGCTACACCTTC
CSIRVSRGYTF
>.|TRBJ2-5|TRBV9|.
TGTGCCAGCAGCGTAGGCCCCCAAGAGACCCAGTACTTC
CASSVGPQETQYF
>.|TRBJ2-7|TRBV29-1|.
TGCAGCGTTGTGGAGGGTATCGGGGAGCAGTACTTC
CSVVEGIGEQYF
>.|TRBJ2-5|TRBV7-3|.
TGTGCCAGCAGCTTAACCCCTAGGGAGACCCAGTACTTC
CASSLTPRETQYF
>.|TRBJ2-2|TRBV9|.
TGTGCCAGCAGCGGGGGGGCCGACACCGGGGAGCTGTTTTTT
CASSGGADTGELFF
>.|TRBJ2-2|TRBV6-4|.
TGTGCCAGCAGTGCTAGGGACACCGGGGAGCTGTTTTTT
CASSARDTGELFF
>.|TRBJ1-1|TRBV6-1|once
TGTGCCAGCAGTGATCGGGCTGGAGGGTGGGGGAACACTGAAGCTTTCTTT
CASSDRAGGWGNTEAFF
>.|TRBJ1-2|TRBV27|.
TGTGCCAGCAGTTTCATTTACTCAGGGACCCCTTATGGCTACACCTTC
CASSFIYSGTPYGYTF
>TRBD1|TRBJ1-1|TRBV19|.
TGTGCCAGTAGTACAGGGACAGGGGGGGCTTTCTTT
CASSTGTGGAFF
>TRBD1|TRBJ2-1|TRBV2|.
TGTGCCAGCGGGGGACAGGGGTTCAATGAGCAGTTCTTC
CASGGQGFNEQFF
>.|TRBJ2-7|TRBV5-6|.
TGTGCCAGCAGCTCCCCAGTCTACGAGCAGTACTTC
CASSSPVYEQYF
>.|TRBJ2-7|TRBV27|.
TGTGCCAGCAGTTTAATTGCGACAGCATCAAACGAGCAGTACTTC
CASSLIATASNEQYF
>TRBD1|TRBJ1-2|TRBV5-6|once
TGTGCCAGCAGCACAGCAGGGGGCGGAGGTGGCTACACCTTC
CASSTAGGGGGYTF
>.|TRBJ1-4|TRBV4-2|.
TGTGCCAGCAGCCAAGATGGAGGCAGCCCAAATGAAAAACTGTTTTTT
CASSQDGGSPNEKLFF
>TRBD1|TRBJ2-7|TRBV19|.
TGTGCCAGTAGTTATCCTGGCAGGGGGTCTTACGAGCAGTACTTC
CASSYPGRGSYEQYF
>.|TRBJ2-2|TRBV29-1|.
TGCAGCGGGGGACACCCGAACACCGGGGAGCTGTTTTTT
CSGGHPNTGELFF
>.|TRBJ1-2|TRBV21-1|few
TGTGCCAGCAGCAAAGTGAGGACGGACGGATATGGCTACACCTTC
CASSKVRTDGYGYTF
>TRBD1|TRBJ1-1|TRBV30|.
TGTGCCTGGAGTCCAGGATACAGGGACAGGGGGCTAGGCTTT
CAWSPGYRDRGLGF
>.|TRBJ1-1|TRBV11-2|.
TGTGCCAGCAGCTTAATCGGGGGCACTGAAGCTTTCTTT
CASSLIGGTEAFF
>TRBD1|TRBJ2-7|TRBV15|.
TGTGCCACCAGCCGGGACAGGGGACTCTCCTACGAGCAGTACTTC
CATSRDRGLSYEQYF
>.|TRBJ1-1|TRBV27|.
TGTGCCAGCAGTCCCCTAACTACTTATTGGGACACTGAAGCTTTCTTT
CASSPLTTYWDTEAFF
>TRBD1|TRBJ1-4|TRBV30|.
TGTGCCTGGAGTGTAGGACAGGATAATGAAAAACTGTTTTTT
CAWSVGQDNEKLFF
>.|TRBJ2-7|TRBV4-1|.
TGCGCCAGCAGCCAAGAAGGCAGCCAATCCTACGAGCAGTACTTC
CASSQEGSQSYEQYF
>TRBD1|TRBJ2-5|TRBV5-1|.
TGCGCCAGCAGCTCCTTGGACAGGGGGTGGCAAGAGACCCAGTACTTC
CASSSLDRGWQETQYF
>.|TRBJ2-3|TRBV6-5|.
TGTGCCAGCAGTTTCTGGCCCACAGATACGCAGTATTTT
CASSFWPTDTQYF
>.|TRBJ1-2|TRBV7-3|.
TGTGCCAGCAGCTCCACCGGGCCCAGGGACGGCTACACCTTC
CASSSTGPRDGYTF
>.|TRBJ1-1|TRBV10-2|.
TGCGCCAGCAGCCCAGACAGCCTCAAAGGGATCTCCTATACCGAAGACACTGAAGCTTTCTTT
CASSPDSLKGISYTEDTEAFF
>.|TRBJ1-6|TRBV6-5|.
TGTGCCAGCAGGACGGACGGTAATTCACCCCTCCACTTT
CASRTDGNSPLHF
>.|TRBJ1-6|TRBV14|.
TGTGCCAGCAGCCAAGAATCCGGACACAACGTTCATTCACCCCTCCACTTT
CASSQESGHNVHSPLHF
>.|TRBJ1-1|TRBV18|.
TGTGCCAGCTCACCACAGAACACTGAAGCTTTCTTT
CASSPQNTEAFF
>.|TRBJ2-7|TRBV28|.
TGTGCCAGCAGGCCGGACAGTACCTCATACGAGCAGTACTTC
CASRPDSTSYEQYF
>TRBD2|TRBJ2-3|TRBV2|.
TGTGCCAGCAGTTCTAGCGGGGGGCCACCGGGGGATACGCAGTATTTT
CASSSSGGPPGDTQYF
>TRBD1|TRBJ1-1|TRBV9|.
TGTGCCAGCAGCGTGTCGACAGGGTCCACTGAAGCTTTCTTT
CASSVSTGSTEAFF
>TRBD2|TRBJ2-7|TRBV29-1|.
TGCAGCGCCTTACAATGGACTAGCGGGGGGCTAAATGTCTACGAGCAGTACTTC
CSALQWTSGGLNVYEQYF
>TRBD1|TRBJ1-3|TRBV9|.
TGTGCCAGCAGCTCACGACAGGGATATACTGGAAACACCATATATTTT
CASSSRQGYTGNTIYF
>.|TRBJ2-3|TRBV21-1|once
TGTGCCAGCAGCAAATGGACCCAGACGGATACGCAGTATTTT
CASSKWTQTDTQYF
>.|TRBJ2-4|TRBV7-8|.
TGTGCCAGCAGCTCGAAACTAGCCAAAAACATTCAGTACTTC
CASSSKLAKNIQYF